Presented here are 14 T cell receptor beta chains from one specimen sequenced in a study of blood T cell repertoires in COVID-19. Repertoires were generated with immunoSEQ multiplex PCR, while TCRdb's copy carries only in-frame clones and drops some. Found here are hundreds of thousands of clones, under 85% of them singletons; the top ten hold roughly 1.2%. The material sequenced was peripheral blood. The receptor set was obtained from a woman aged 25 to 45 with COVID-19, enrolled during active disease.

The J gene is TRBJ1-5, the V gene TRBV2; no definite D call. The germline V gene encodes CDR1 SNHLY and CDR2 FYNNEI. The CDR3 runs to 15 residues. V shed 7 bases and J shed 3 bases, with 16 bases lying between them. As DNA, the CDR3 is TGTGCCAGCACCGGAGGACCGACGTTCAATCAGCCCCAGCATTTT. This encodes CASTGGPTFNQPQHF.

This CDR3 is CSVLRQGSSGANVLTF. The CDR3 DNA reads TGCAGCGTTCTTAGACAGGGGTCTTCTGGGGCCAACGTCCTGACTTTC. The genes are TRBV29-1 and TRBJ2-6; 8 nucleotides align to TRBD1. CDR1 and CDR2 (germline): SQVTM, ANQGSEA. There are 16 residues in the CDR3. The trim removed 5 bases at V and 1 base at J, leaving 7 bases unmatched.

The chain employs TRBV7-9 and TRBJ1-4; TRBD1 agrees at 7 bases. This CDR3 has 17 residues. Germline CDR1 SEHNR, CDR2 FQNEAQ (reference sequence). Trimming removed 0 bases from V and 7 bases from J; junction bases left unmatched: 11. DNA for the CDR3: TGTGCCAGCAGCTTAGCTGCCCCGGGACAGCGCGGTGAAAAACTGTTTTTT. Encoded protein: CASSLAAPGQRGEKLFF.

This chain joins TRBV9 and TRBJ1-5; possible D gene TRBD1, 5 bases. CDR3 length: 13 residues. Germline CDR1 reads SGDLS; CDR2 reads YYNGEE. Trimming left V 7 bases short and J 3 bases short, with 11 bases between. The CDR3 sequence is CASSGSFNQPQHF. CDR3 sequence (DNA): TGTGCCAGCTCAGGGTCGTTCAATCAGCCCCAGCATTTT.

The CDR3 nucleotides are TGTGCCAGCACCCCGGACAGGGGGTACACTGAAGCTTTCTTT. It specifies CASTPDRGYTEAFF. The gene calls are TRBV6-2 or TRBV6-3 and TRBJ1-1; 10 nucleotides agree with TRBD1. Unmatched junction bases numbered 5, after V lost 7 bases and J lost 3 bases. Germline loops: CDR1 MNHEY, CDR2 SVGEGT. CDR3 length: 14 amino acids.

The chain links TRBV14 to TRBJ2-7, with 7 nucleotides matching TRBD2. Germline CDR1 and CDR2: SGHDN and FVKESK. Trimming cost V 0 bases and J 5 bases; bases outside gene matches: 10. The CDR3 sequence is 16 residues long. CDR3 nucleotides: TGTGCCAGCAGCCAAGATAGGATAGGAGGGAGGGACGAGCAGTACTTC. Translated, it gives CASSQDRIGGRDEQYF.

This clone was counted once. The chain carries TRBV11-2 and TRBJ1-4, with D unclear. V shed 5 bases and J shed 1 base, with 8 bases lying between them. Germline V CDR1 and CDR2: SGHAT, FQNNGV. This CDR3 contains 14 residues. CDR3 DNA: TGTGCCAGCAGCCTACGGAGAACTAATGAAAAACTGTTTTTT. It translates to CASSLRRTNEKLFF.

On this clone itself: Compared with germline, one end of the junction differs, possibly owing to a read error. The chain recombines TRBV5-1 with TRBJ2-5; 11 bases are shared with TRBD2. From germline, CDR1 is SGHRS and CDR2 YFSETQ. The CDR3 extends over 12 amino acids. This CDR3 reads CASSSTSGAPDF. The CDR3, as DNA: TGCGCCAGCAGCTCGACTAGCGGGGCTCCCGACTTC.

This clone was counted between two and nine times. Mismatch with germline at one junction end may stem from a read error. The chain recombines TRBV7-9 with TRBJ2-2, with TRBD1 matching 8 bases. The CDR3 sequence is 13 residues long. Germline-derived CDR1 and CDR2 are SEHNR and FQNEAQ (reference sequence). For the CDR3, the DNA is TGTGCAAGCAGGGGGCCCGACACCGGGGAGCTGTTTTTT. This translates into CASRGPDTGELFF.

This chain uses TRBV10-3 with TRBJ2-2; D is perhaps TRBD1 (5 bases). The germline V gene has CDR1 ENHRY and CDR2 SYGVKD. The V end was cut by 6 bases, the J end by 0 bases, with 14 bases between. This CDR3 is built from 16 residues. DNA for the CDR3: TGTGCCATCAGGGGGCCACGCGGACCGAACACCGGGGAGCTGTTTTTT. This codes for CAIRGPRGPNTGELFF.

This clone came up once. The rearrangement joins TRBV6-2 or TRBV6-3 to TRBJ2-7; 9 bases align to TRBD1. V shed 0 bases, J shed 2 bases, and the junction held 5 bases outside the gene matches. This CDR3 is 16 amino acids long. Germline CDR1 and CDR2: MNHEY and SVGEGT. The CDR3 DNA follows: TGTGCCAGCAGTTACTCGAGAGACAGGGGGACCTACGAGCAGTACTTC. Its protein product is CASSYSRDRGTYEQYF.

V is TRBV19 and J is TRBJ2-7, with a weak D call TRBD1 (5 bases). This CDR3 comprises 14 residues. Trimming pared 3 bases from V and 7 bases from J, leaving 16 bases between. CDR1 is LNHDA and CDR2 is SQIVND in the germline V gene (reference sequence). Here the CDR3 DNA reads TGTGCCAGTAGTATTTTGGCAGGGCTGGGAGAGCAGTACTTC. Protein sequence: CASSILAGLGEQYF. Looking up the rest from reference TRBV19 and TRBJ2-7 gives the full variable domain: DGGITQSPKYLFRKEGQNVTLSCEQNLNHDAMYWYRQDPGQGLRLIYYSQIVNDFQKGDIAEGYSVSREKKESFPLTVTSAQKNPTAFYLCASSILAGLGEQYFGPGTRLTVT.

The chain is built from TRBV3-1 (or the pseudogene TRBV3-2) and TRBJ2-1; 9 bases line up with TRBD1. The CDR3 runs 18 residues. Trimming removed 5 bases from V and 5 bases from J; junction bases left unmatched: 16. Germline CDR1 and CDR2: LGHDT and YNNKEL (reference sequence). CDR3 residues: CASSLRTEQGALDNEQFF. The CDR3 DNA reads as TGTGCCAGCAGCTTGCGAACGGAACAGGGGGCTCTAGACAATGAGCAGTTCTTC.

V and J are TRBV5-1 and TRBJ2-2, with 8 bases fitting TRBD2. The ends lost 5 bases at V and 4 bases at J; junction bases unmatched: 10. The CDR3 has 16 residues. The V gene's germline CDR1 is SGHRS and CDR2 YFSETQ. CDR3 nucleotides: TGCGCCAGCAGATACAGCGGGGGCCCGGTCACCGGGGAGCTGTTTTTT. Translating gives CASRYSGGPVTGELFF.